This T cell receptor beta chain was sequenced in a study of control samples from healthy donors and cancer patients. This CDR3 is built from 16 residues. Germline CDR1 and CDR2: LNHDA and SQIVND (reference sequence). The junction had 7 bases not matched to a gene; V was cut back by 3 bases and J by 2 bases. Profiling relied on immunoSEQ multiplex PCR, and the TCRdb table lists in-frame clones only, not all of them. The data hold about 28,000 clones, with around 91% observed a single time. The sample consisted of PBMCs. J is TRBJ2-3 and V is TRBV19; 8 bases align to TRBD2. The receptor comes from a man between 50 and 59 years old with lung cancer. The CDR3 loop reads CASSIRERGFTDTQYF. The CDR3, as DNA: TGTGCCAGTAGTATTCGGGAGCGGGGGTTCACAGATACGCAGTATTTT.